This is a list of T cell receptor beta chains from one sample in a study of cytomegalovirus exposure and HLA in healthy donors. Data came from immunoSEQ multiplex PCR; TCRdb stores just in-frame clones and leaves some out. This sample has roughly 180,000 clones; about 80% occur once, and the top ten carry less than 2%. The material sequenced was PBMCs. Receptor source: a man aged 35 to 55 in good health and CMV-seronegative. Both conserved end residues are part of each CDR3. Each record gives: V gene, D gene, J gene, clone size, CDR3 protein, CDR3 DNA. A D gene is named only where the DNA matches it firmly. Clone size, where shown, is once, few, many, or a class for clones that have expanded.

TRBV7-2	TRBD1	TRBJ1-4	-	CASSGLRDREGEKLFF	TGTGCCAGCAGCGGACTGCGGGACAGGGAAGGGGAAAAACTGTTTTTT
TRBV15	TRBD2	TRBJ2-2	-	CATSRVAGGTGELFF	TGTGCCACCAGCAGAGTAGCGGGGGGCACCGGGGAGCTGTTTTTT
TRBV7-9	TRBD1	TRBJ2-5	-	CASSHYPMTGVSETQYF	TGTGCCAGCAGTCATTACCCGATGACAGGGGTATCGGAGACCCAGTACTTC
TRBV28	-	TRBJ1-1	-	CASSPVGGTEAFF	TGTGCCAGCAGTCCCGTCGGGGGGACTGAAGCTTTCTTT
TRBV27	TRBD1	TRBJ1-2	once	CASSLSGRSTGVMRGYTF	TGTGCCAGCAGTTTATCAGGACGCTCTACAGGGGTAATGCGTGGCTACACCTTC
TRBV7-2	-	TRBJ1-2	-	CASSLGIGGGGYTF	TGTGCCAGCAGCTTAGGCATAGGGGGAGGGGGCTACACCTTC
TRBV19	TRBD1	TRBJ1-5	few	CASSRTGSNQPQHF	TGTGCCAGTAGTAGGACAGGTAGCAATCAGCCCCAGCATTTT
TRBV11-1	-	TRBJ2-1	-	CASQTSWASYNEQFF	TGTGCCAGTCAAACTAGCTGGGCCTCCTACAATGAGCAGTTCTTC
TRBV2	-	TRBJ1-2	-	CASSRDSYGYTF	TGTGCCAGCAGTCGTGACAGCTATGGCTACACCTTC
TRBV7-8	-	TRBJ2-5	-	CASRRLGRKTQYF	TGTGCCAGCAGGCGTCTGGGCAGAAAGACCCAGTACTTC
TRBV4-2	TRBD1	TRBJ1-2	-	CASSQARTGLPNYGYTF	TGTGCCAGCAGCCAAGCGAGGACAGGGCTTCCGAACTATGGCTACACCTTC